A single sample gave rise to the 23 T cell receptor beta chains below, sequenced in a study of neurological immune-mediated disorders. Each CDR3 protein is one row after TCRdb ran MiXCR on the 5' RACE reads. The sample holds roughly 90,000 distinct CDR3 sequences, under 4.5% seen once. Input material: PBMCs. The receptors were sampled from a woman aged 50 to 65 with multiple sclerosis.

This clonotype was picked up many times. The J gene is TRBJ2-7, the V gene TRBV6-6; TRBD1 is a possible D gene (6 bases). V dropped 0 bases and J dropped 3 bases, with 12 bases sitting between them. Germline-derived CDR1 and CDR2 are MNHNY and SVGAGI (reference sequence). This CDR3 comprises 15 residues. The CDR3 is CASSYSRAGVYEQYF. For the CDR3, the DNA is TGTGCCAGCAGTTACTCACGGGCAGGGGTCTACGAGCAGTACTTC.

At least ten counts were recorded for this clonotype. The J gene is TRBJ2-1, the V gene TRBV4-3, with 10 bases matching TRBD2. Losses at the gene ends were 2 bases for V and 7 bases for J; bases not matched to a gene: 5. CDR3 length: 15 amino acids. Germline V gene sequence: CDR1 LGHNA, CDR2 YSLEER. Here the CDR3 reads CASSQSGGASNEQFF. DNA of the CDR3: TGCGCCAGCAGCCAAAGCGGGGGGGCTTCGAATGAGCAGTTCTTC.

This clonotype was counted at least ten times. The gene calls are TRBV6-2 or TRBV6-3 and TRBJ2-7, with 10 bases fitting TRBD1. The CDR3 sequence is 15 residues long. The trim removed 2 bases at V and 6 bases at J, leaving 7 bases unmatched. Looked up from germline, CDR1 is MNHEY and CDR2 is SVGEGT. CDR3: CASSYAGTGVREQYF. Here the CDR3 DNA reads TGTGCCAGCAGTTACGCTGGGACAGGGGTGCGCGAGCAGTACTTC.

The V and J genes are TRBV20-1 and TRBJ2-1; 10 nucleotides align to TRBD2. V was pared by 0 bases and J by 9 bases, with 8 bases of the junction left unmatched. Germline V lookup: CDR1 DFQATT, CDR2 SNEGSKA (reference sequence). The CDR3 totals 15 residues. The CDR3, as DNA: TGCAGTGCTAGAGATCGGCTAGCGGGAGCGGTTGAGCAGTTCTTC. This sequence encodes CSARDRLAGAVEQFF.

Details on this clonotype: With a much larger clone just one base away, this may be a read error. V is TRBV7-2 and J is TRBJ2-4; 9 bases agree with TRBD1. The length of the CDR3 is 15 residues. Germline V gives CDR1 SGHTA, CDR2 FQGNSA. With 5 bases clipped from V and 7 bases from J, the junction kept 9 bases outside the gene matches. The CDR3 sequence: CASSHQFDRGNIQYF. The CDR3 nucleotides read TGTGCCAGCAGCCATCAATTTGACAGGGGGAACATTCAGTACTTC.

This clonotype was found many times. Here the CDR3 DNA reads TGCAGTGCTAGCGATCCTACAGGGAGATACGAGCAGTACTTC. Its translation is CSASDPTGRYEQYF. This chain links TRBV20-1 with TRBJ2-7, with D possibly TRBD1 on 6 matching bases. CDR1 and CDR2 from the germline V gene are DFQATT and SNEGSKA (reference sequence). There are 14 residues in the CDR3. Deletions cut 3 bases from V and 4 bases from J, with 16 bases between.

The table lists this clonotype with many counts. This chain uses TRBV14 with TRBJ2-5; D is unclear. There are 13 residues in the CDR3. The germline V and J ends were trimmed by 4 bases and 5 bases, with 11 bases remaining between them. Germline assignment: CDR1 SGHDN and CDR2 FVKESK. For the CDR3, the DNA is TGTGCCAGCAGCCCCTATGGATATGAGACCCAGTACTTC. Translation gives CASSPYGYETQYF.

This clonotype has a count of ten or more. The V gene is TRBV5-1, the J gene TRBJ1-2; 8 bases line up with TRBD1. CDR1 is SGHRS, CDR2 YFSETQ, per germline. The V gene end was trimmed by 3 bases and the J gene end by 5 bases; junction bases not matched to a gene: 6. The CDR3 length is 14 residues. CDR3 in amino acids: CASSSRTGTYGYTF. The CDR3 bases are TGCGCCAGCAGCTCTCGGACAGGGACGTATGGCTACACCTTC.

This clonotype was recorded a few times. The rearrangement joins TRBV27 to TRBJ2-7; D uncertain. The germline V and J ends were trimmed by 4 bases and 7 bases, with 17 bases remaining between them. Germline V gene data show CDR1 as MNHEY and CDR2 as SMNVEV (reference sequence). The CDR3 totals 14 residues. The CDR3 sequence: CASSSRNIFSEQYF. The CDR3 nucleotides are TGTGCCAGCAGTTCCCGGAACATCTTTTCAGAGCAGTACTTC.

This clonotype was found many times. The genes are TRBV7-2 and TRBJ2-3; D gene unclear. Germline V gene lookup returns CDR1 SGHTA and CDR2 FQGNSA. V shed 6 bases and J shed 10 bases, with 17 bases lying between them. This CDR3 has 13 residues. CDR3 in amino acids: CASRKVGSEPQYF. The CDR3 DNA reads as TGTGCCAGCAGAAAAGTGGGAAGTGAACCGCAGTATTTT.

This clonotype showed up many times. The chain carries TRBV7-9 and TRBJ1-3; possible D gene TRBD1, 6 bases. The germline gives CDR1 SEHNR, CDR2 FQNEAQ (reference sequence). The CDR3 is 16 amino acids. V lost 4 bases, J lost 0 bases, and 13 bases lay in between. In DNA form, the CDR3 reads TGTGCCAGCAGCTGGGGGGCTCCCCACTCTGGAAACACCATATATTTT. Translated, it gives CASSWGAPHSGNTIYF.

Ten or more counts support this clonotype. V and J are TRBV20-1 and TRBJ2-6; no clear D. CDR1 is DFQATT and CDR2 is SNEGSKA in the germline V gene (reference sequence). The CDR3 runs 13 residues. V shed 3 bases and J shed 2 bases, with 5 bases lying between them. Here the CDR3 DNA reads TGCAGTGCTAGTATCCCTGGGGCCAACGTCCTGACTTTC. This codes for CSASIPGANVLTF.

There are many counts of this clonotype. The chain recombines TRBV20-1 with TRBJ1-2; D unresolved. Deletions cut 5 bases from V and 4 bases from J, with 17 bases between. CDR1 is DFQATT and CDR2 is SNEGSKA in the germline V gene (reference sequence). This CDR3 has 14 amino acids. In DNA form, the CDR3 reads TGCAGTGCTGTGGAAGGGAGTTGGGGCTATGGCTACACCTTC. Its translation is CSAVEGSWGYGYTF.

This clonotype was detected many times. The rearrangement links TRBV5-1 to TRBJ2-1; the match to TRBD2 covers 16 bases. CDR3 size: 18 residues. J was trimmed by 0 bases and V by 4 bases; bases with no gene match: 4. Germline CDR1 reads SGHRS; CDR2 reads YFSETQ. The CDR3 loop is CASSKGLAGGSSYNEQFF. Written as DNA, the CDR3 is TGCGCCAGCAGCAAGGGACTAGCGGGGGGGAGCTCCTACAATGAGCAGTTCTTC.

This clonotype was counted many times. The chain recombines TRBV15 with TRBJ1-2, with D tentatively TRBD1 (5 bases). Germline V gene sequence: CDR1 LNHNV, CDR2 YYDKDF (reference sequence). V was cut by 0 bases and J by 4 bases, with 12 bases left in between. CDR3 length equals 15 residues. CDR3 region: CATSRDPRVGYGYTF. CDR3 nucleotides: TGTGCCACCAGCAGAGATCCCAGGGTAGGCTATGGCTACACCTTC.

This clonotype was observed at least ten times. V usage is TRBV12-3 or TRBV12-4 and J usage is TRBJ1-5, with D possibly TRBD1 on 6 matching bases. The CDR3 runs 14 residues. V lost 5 bases to trimming and J lost 7 bases, with 15 bases between them. For the CDR3, the DNA is TGTGCCAGCAGTGGGGGGGCGGGAGGACAGCCCCAGCATTTT. It encodes CASSGGAGGQPQHF.

This clonotype was recorded at least ten times. V usage is TRBV6-2 or TRBV6-3 and J usage is TRBJ2-5, with D unresolved. Germline values: CDR1 MNHEY, CDR2 SVGEGT. The V and J ends lost 6 bases and 7 bases respectively, with 12 bases between them. The CDR3 runs 12 residues. The CDR3 loop reads CASSHRKGTQYF. The CDR3 DNA reads TGTGCCAGCAGCCACCGTAAGGGGACCCAGTACTTC.

Points on this clonotype: A single base separates this from a much larger clone, so it may be a read error. This rearrangement joins TRBV28 to TRBJ2-1, with 9 bases that match TRBD2. CDR1 is MDHEN and CDR2 is SYDVKM in the germline V gene. The CDR3 contains 17 residues. The CDR3 region has the DNA TGTGCCAGCAGTTCCCCTAGCGGGGCGAGCTCCTACAATGCGCAGTTCTTC. Translation gives CASSSPSGASSYNAQFF.

A note on this clonotype: The junction departs from germline at one end; a sequencing error may be responsible. The chain links TRBV7-2 to TRBJ1-6, with a tentative D call TRBD1 (6 bases). There are 15 residues in the CDR3. Germline lookup yields CDR1 SGHTA and CDR2 FQGNSA. The CDR3 spells CASSFSGQGNTTLNF. The CDR3 DNA reads as TGTGCCAGCAGCTTCTCGGGACAAGGAAATACAACCCTCAACTTT.

This clonotype was recorded at least ten times. The CDR3 DNA is TGTGCCAGCAGTTCCTATACAGGGAACGAGCAGTACTTC. Protein sequence: CASSSYTGNEQYF. The rearrangement links TRBV6-5 to TRBJ2-7; TRBD1 might be the D (6 bases). The CDR3 contains 13 residues. CDR1 is MNHEY, CDR2 SVGAGI, per germline. The ends were cut back, 4 bases at V and 5 bases at J, with 12 bases in the middle.

A remark on this clonotype: A junction end diverges from the germline sequence, so it may reflect a read error. V usage is TRBV3-1 and J usage is TRBJ2-5; no clear D gene. The germline V gene has CDR1 LGHDT and CDR2 YNNKEL (reference sequence). CDR3 length equals 12 residues. The CDR3 region is CDSSKFRETQYF. The CDR3 nucleotides read TGTGACAGCAGCAAATTCCGGGAGACCCAGTACTTC.

There are many counts of this clonotype. This chain links TRBV7-6 with TRBJ2-7; no clear D gene. Germline V gene data show CDR1 as SGHVS and CDR2 as FNYEAQ. This CDR3 comprises 12 residues. Trimming took off 5 bases at V and 0 bases at J, with 5 bases between the two ends. CDR3 in amino acids: CASSHTSYEQYF. CDR3 nucleotide sequence: TGTGCCAGCAGCCACACCTCCTACGAGCAGTACTTC.

This clonotype occurred many times. The rearrangement uses TRBV7-2 and TRBJ2-5, with D possibly being TRBD2 (5 bases). Trimming removed 7 bases from V and 0 bases from J, with 9 bases in between. The length of the CDR3 is 13 residues. The germline V gene encodes CDR1 SGHTA and CDR2 FQGNSA. CDR3 DNA sequence: TGTGCCAGCACCCCGGGGTACCAAGAGACCCAGTACTTC. Amino acid sequence: CASTPGYQETQYF.